This T cell receptor beta chain derives from a study of read filtering for tumor transcriptome and immune sequencing. The CDR3 runs 15 residues. The germline V gene encodes CDR1 SGHNT and CDR2 YENEEA. For this clonotype: An end of the junction differs from the germline gene, which may be a read error.

Molecular barcoded adaptors covering alpha/delta and beta/gamma chains were used on roughly 400 ng RNA. One entry per CDR3 protein results from TCRdb running MiXCR on the reads. The data show 75,000 to 95,000 distinct CDR3 sequences, roughly 21% seen once. The source of this sequence is a donor at least 40 years old with multiple myeloma. Source material: a population of CD138-negative cells sorted from bone marrow. The chain couples TRBV11-3 to TRBJ2-1; TRBD2 agrees at 10 bases. CDR3 amino acids: CASSLGTSGGNEKFF. CDR3 nucleotide sequence: TGTGCCAGCAGCTTAGGGACTAGCGGAGGCAATGAGAAGTTCTTC.